What follows are 22 T cell receptor beta chains derived from one specimen sequenced in a study of cytomegalovirus exposure and HLA in healthy donors. With 60 Vbeta and 13 Jbeta primers, the PCR was carried out. Method: immunoSEQ multiplex PCR; TCRdb's copy keeps in-frame clones and lacks some. The data hold 160,000 or so clones, with approximately 80% observed a single time. Sample: PBMCs. Receptor source: a man aged 30 to 39 in good health and CMV-seronegative.

The CDR3 nucleotides read TGCGCCAGCAGCTTGGGACAGGGCGGCTACGAGCAGTACTTC. As protein: CASSLGQGGYEQYF. The chain combines TRBV5-1 with TRBJ2-7, with 7 positions matching TRBD1. The CDR3 length is 14 residues. Germline V gene data show CDR1 as SGHRS and CDR2 as YFSETQ. V was pared by 0 bases and J by 3 bases, with 3 bases of the junction left unmatched. Combining the CDR3 with reference TRBV5-1 and TRBJ2-7 gives the whole variable domain KAGVTQTPRYLIKTRGQQVTLSCSPISGHRSVSWYQQTPGQGLQFLFEYFSETQRNKGNFPGRFSGRQFSNSRSEMNVSTLELGDSALYLCASSLGQGGYEQYFGPGTRLTVT.

This chain connects TRBV5-1 to TRBJ2-7; 8 bases align to TRBD1. This CDR3 region has 13 residues. Trimming took 4 bases from V and 3 from J; bases not matched to a gene: 3. Germline-derived CDR1 and CDR2 are SGHRS and YFSETQ. CDR3: CASSIGTGYEQYF. The CDR3 DNA follows: TGCGCCAGCAGCATCGGGACAGGCTACGAGCAGTACTTC. Looking up the rest from reference TRBV5-1 and TRBJ2-7 gives the full variable domain: KAGVTQTPRYLIKTRGQQVTLSCSPISGHRSVSWYQQTPGQGLQFLFEYFSETQRNKGNFPGRFSGRQFSNSRSEMNVSTLELGDSALYLCASSIGTGYEQYFGPGTRLTVT.

The chain couples TRBV4-1 to TRBJ1-6; D gene uncertain. Per the germline V gene, CDR1 is MGHRA and CDR2 is YSYEKL. This CDR3 is built from 14 residues. Trimming cost V 1 base and J 8 bases, with 9 bases left between them. The DNA of the CDR3 is TGCGCCAGCAGCCAAGGGACGGAGGATTCACCCCTCCACTTT. Its protein product is CASSQGTEDSPLHF.

This clone was counted only a few times. This chain uses TRBV28 with TRBJ1-2, with TRBD1 as a possible D gene (6 bases). CDR1 is MDHEN and CDR2 is SYDVKM in the germline V gene. Trimming removed 2 bases at V and 0 bases at J, with 10 bases between. This CDR3 region has 15 residues. CDR3: CASSLQGHPNYGYTF. The CDR3 DNA follows: TGTGCCAGCAGTTTACAGGGGCACCCTAACTATGGCTACACCTTC.

The table lists this clone with a few counts. The chain is built from TRBV6-1 and TRBJ1-1; weak D call: TRBD1 (5 bases). Germline V gives CDR1 MNHNS, CDR2 SASEGT. Trimming took 7 bases from V and 1 from J, leaving 10 bases between them. The CDR3 consists of 13 residues. The DNA of the CDR3 is TGTGCCAGCACTATTAGGGGGAACACTGAAGCTTTCTTT. Translating gives CASTIRGNTEAFF.

This chain joins TRBV7-3 and TRBJ2-1; 7 nucleotides line up with TRBD1. The trim removed 1 base at V and 9 bases at J, leaving 6 bases unmatched. This CDR3 has 14 residues. Germline loops: CDR1 SGHTA, CDR2 FQGTGA. The CDR3 protein is CASSLSGWDSEQFF. CDR3 nucleotide sequence: TGTGCCAGCAGCTTAAGTGGCTGGGACAGTGAGCAGTTCTTC.

The CDR3 loop is CASSRGDLVRTQPQHF. CDR3 DNA sequence: TGTGCCAGCAGCCGGGGGGACCTGGTACGAACTCAGCCCCAGCATTTT. The chain couples TRBV5-5 to TRBJ1-5; D perhaps matches TRBD1 (5 bases). V lost 4 bases, J lost 6 bases, and 20 bases lay in between. This CDR3 contains 16 residues. The germline V gene encodes CDR1 SGHKS and CDR2 YYEKEE (reference sequence).

The chain uses TRBV5-1 and TRBJ2-7; D might be TRBD1 (6 bases). Trimming removed 2 bases from V and 2 bases from J, with 11 bases in between. The V gene's germline CDR1 is SGHRS and CDR2 YFSETQ. The CDR3 has 14 amino acids. This CDR3 reads CASSFSTGAYEQYF. The DNA for the CDR3 is TGCGCCAGCAGCTTTTCGACAGGAGCCTACGAGCAGTACTTC.

This clone appeared once. The CDR3 sequence is CSGSSPTQAIRSYEQYF. The CDR3 nucleotides are TGCAGCGGTTCGTCCCCGACACAAGCAATCCGGTCCTACGAGCAGTACTTC. J is TRBJ2-7 and V is TRBV29-1; D is ambiguous. CDR3 length: 17 residues. Germline V gives CDR1 SQVTM, CDR2 ANQGSEA. The V gene lost 7 bases and the J gene lost 1 base, with 26 bases spanning the gap.

The CDR3 reads CASGVVNEQFF. For the CDR3, the DNA is TGTGCCTCAGGCGTTGTCAATGAGCAGTTCTTC. The J gene is TRBJ2-1, the V gene TRBV15; unclear D gene. Germline CDR1 is LNHNV and CDR2 is YYDKDF (reference sequence). The CDR3 is 11 residues long. Trimming took 11 bases from V and 6 from J, leaving 11 bases between them.

The chain carries TRBV27 and TRBJ2-7, with TRBD1 identical over 7 bases. J was trimmed by 0 bases and V by 6 bases; bases with no gene match: 11. CDR3 size: 16 residues. From germline, CDR1 is MNHEY and CDR2 SMNVEV (reference sequence). CDR3 region: CASSPTGAWGSYEQYF. In nucleotides, the CDR3 is TGTGCCAGCAGCCCCACAGGGGCTTGGGGCTCCTACGAGCAGTACTTC.

Remarks on this clone: The junction differs from germline at one of its ends, possibly a read error. Other DNA sequences in this specimen translate into the identical CDR3. The V gene is TRBV10-2, the J gene TRBJ1-5; weak D call: TRBD1 (6 bases). The germline CDR1 and CDR2 sequences are WSHSY and SAAADI. The CDR3 sequence is 15 residues long. The CDR3 region is CASSSDSYSNQPQHF. For the CDR3, the DNA is TGCGCCAGCAGTTCGGACAGTTATAGCAATCAGCCCCAGCACTTT.

The chain recombines TRBV15 with TRBJ2-5; D not resolved. The CDR3 runs to 14 residues. Trimming pared 0 bases from V and 4 bases from J, leaving 9 bases between. Per germline, CDR1 LNHNV and CDR2 YYDKDF (reference sequence). The CDR3 DNA reads TGTGCCACCAGCAGAGAAATCTCCCCAGAGACCCAGTACTTC. Amino acids: CATSREISPETQYF.

J is TRBJ2-1 and V is TRBV7-9, with 12 bases matching TRBD2. CDR1 is SEHNR and CDR2 is FQNEAQ in the germline V gene (reference sequence). The J segment lost 6 bases and the V segment lost 3 bases, leaving 3 bases of the junction unmatched. The CDR3 runs 15 residues. The CDR3 sequence is CASSFLAGGFNEQFF. CDR3 in DNA: TGTGCCAGCAGCTTTCTAGCGGGGGGGTTCAATGAGCAGTTCTTC.

The genes are TRBV19 and TRBJ2-3, with 11 bases lining up with TRBD2. The V segment lost 3 bases and the J segment 6 bases; nucleotides outside the gene matches: 5. This CDR3 is built from 15 residues. Germline V gene lookup returns CDR1 LNHDA and CDR2 SQIVND (reference sequence). CDR3 in DNA: TGTGCCAGTAGTATCACTAGCGGGAGAGCGGATACGCAGTATTTT. Its translation: CASSITSGRADTQYF.

The chain links TRBV6-1 to TRBJ2-1, with 7 bases fitting TRBD1. Germline-derived CDR1 and CDR2 are MNHNS and SASEGT. V lost 0 bases and J lost 0; bases outside the gene matches: 2. The CDR3 totals 16 residues. CDR3 amino acids: CASSEARGSSYNEQFF. As DNA, the CDR3 is TGTGCCAGCAGTGAAGCCAGGGGGAGCTCCTACAATGAGCAGTTCTTC.

The rearrangement joins TRBV5-4 to TRBJ2-7; tentative D call: TRBD1 (6 bases). With 4 bases removed from V and 3 bases from J, the gap between germline ends came to 11 bases. The CDR3 consists of 13 residues. Germline V CDR1 and CDR2: SGHNT, YYREEE (reference sequence). CDR3 sequence reads: CASSAGTNYEQYF. CDR3 sequence (DNA): TGTGCCAGCAGCGCCGGGACAAACTACGAGCAGTACTTC.

This sequence joins TRBV15 and TRBJ1-5; D uncertain. The length of the CDR3 is 17 residues. Germline V CDR1 and CDR2: LNHNV, YYDKDF (reference sequence). The V end lost 3 bases, the J end lost 0 bases, and 15 bases lay between the germline ends. The CDR3 spells CATSRELSGYSNQPQHF. CDR3 bases: TGTGCCACCAGCAGGGAATTATCGGGGTATAGCAATCAGCCCCAGCATTTT.

V is TRBV25-1 and J is TRBJ1-1; no clear D. Trimming stripped 3 bases from V and 0 bases from J, with 8 bases between. This CDR3 spans 14 amino acids. Germline V gives CDR1 MGHDK, CDR2 SYGVNS. The CDR3: CASSEAGVNTEAFF. The CDR3 nucleotides are TGTGCCAGCAGTGAGGCCGGGGTGAACACTGAAGCTTTCTTT.

The chain employs TRBV7-3 and TRBJ2-3; D gene ambiguous. With 5 bases removed from V and 5 bases from J, the gap between germline ends came to 8 bases. The CDR3 is 12 amino acids. Germline CDR1 is SGHTA and CDR2 is FQGTGA. CDR3 coding DNA: TGTGCCAGCAGCCCCTATGGAGATACGCAGTATTTT. This encodes CASSPYGDTQYF. Full variable domain (remainder filled in from reference TRBV7-3 and TRBJ2-3): GAGVSQTPSNKVTEKGKYVELRCDPISGHTALYWYRQSLGQGPEFLIYFQGTGAADDSGLPNDRFFAVRPEGSVSTLKIQRTERGDSAVYLCASSPYGDTQYFGPGTRLTVL.

The chain has TRBV28 and TRBJ1-1, with 7 bases matching TRBD1. The CDR3 has 14 residues. V was pared by 4 bases and J by 5 bases, with 7 bases of the junction left unmatched. Germline-derived CDR1 and CDR2 are MDHEN and SYDVKM. CDR3 protein: CASSSRTGWTEAFF. The CDR3 DNA follows: TGTGCCAGCAGTTCCCGGACAGGATGGACTGAAGCTTTCTTT.

V is TRBV7-8 and J is TRBJ1-2; no clear D gene. CDR1 is SGHVS and CDR2 is FQNEAQ in the germline V gene. The V and J ends lost 2 bases and 1 base respectively, with 11 bases between them. This CDR3 contains 15 residues. CDR3 in amino acids: CASSLLLQNNYGYTF. CDR3 nucleotides: TGTGCCAGCAGCTTATTATTACAGAATAACTATGGCTACACCTTC.